This T cell receptor beta chain was captured in a study of T cell responses to AZD1222 COVID-19 vaccine. General study findings and limits: Spike-specific TCR breadth and depth went up after people got two AZD1222 doses. Along spike, vaccine-associated CD4 TCRs were found throughout, with dominance at 160-218 and 743-854. Regions left unmutated in variants are reportedly the target of nearly half of spike-specific TCRs.

Second doses were pooled across both intervals (about 4 or about 12 weeks). This CDR3 comprises 18 residues. V shed 4 bases and J 9 bases; nucleotides not matched to a gene: 16. Per the germline V gene, CDR1 is MGHRA and CDR2 is YSYEKL. Clones were read by immunoSEQ multiplex PCR, and TCRdb kept only the in-frame ones, dropping some. The sample records around 150,000 clones, almost 95% being singletons. The sample holds one count of this clone. Antigen unknown. Here the sequenced sample was peripheral blood, taken 28 days after the second AZD1222 dose. V usage is TRBV4-1 and J usage is TRBJ2-1, with 12 bases matching TRBD2. The source of this sequence is an adult who received the AZD1222 COVID-19 vaccine. Here the CDR3 reads CASSLRRTSGTPASEQFF. CDR3 coding DNA: TGCGCCAGCAGCCTCCGGAGGACTAGCGGGACGCCTGCCAGTGAGCAGTTCTTC.